This TCR beta chain comes out of a study of shared clonotypes between healthy human individuals. CD45RO-negative cells were positively selected for CCR7, leaving out terminally differentiated effector memory CD45RA+ cells. This clone was counted a single time. Germline V gene lookup returns CDR1 SGHTA and CDR2 FQGTGA. Between the trimmed V and J ends, which lost 1 base and 6 bases, there was a span of 13 bases. The CDR3 runs 14 residues. Clones were sequenced by immunoSEQ multiplex PCR, and TCRdb holds only the in-frame ones, with some missing. The sample records approximately 2,200,000 clones, 85% to 95% being singletons.

The clonotype was recovered from a man between 18 and 29 years old in good health. Some clones in this sample may be carry-over from other donors' samples. The sample comprised naive CD8+ T cells from PBMCs. The chain recombines TRBV7-3 with TRBJ2-7; possible D gene TRBD2, 5 bases. CDR3 sequence reads: CASSLIPEGSEQYF. The CDR3 DNA is TGTGCCAGCAGCTTAATTCCAGAGGGATCCGAGCAGTACTTC.